Below, 5 T cell receptor beta chains from the same sample are listed, as sequenced in a study of T cell changes during pregnancy in multiple sclerosis. Measured with immunoSEQ multiplex PCR; TCRdb has only the in-frame clones, and not every one. This table has roughly 93,000 clones, around 92% appearing once. This specimen consisted of peripheral blood, obtained after pregnancy. The source of these receptors is a female donor with multiple sclerosis, enrolled in a pregnancy study.

This rearrangement joins TRBV6-5 to TRBJ1-3; D remains ambiguous. V was clipped by 8 bases and J by 4 bases, with 9 bases between them. Germline values: CDR1 MNHEY, CDR2 SVGAGI. The CDR3 contains 12 residues. This CDR3 reads CASGRGGNTIYF. The CDR3 DNA reads TGTGCCAGCGGTAGAGGCGGAAACACCATATATTTT.

This rearrangement joins TRBV29-1 to TRBJ2-1; TRBD1 aligns across 7 bases. V gave up 3 bases and J gave up 5 bases; unmatched junction bases: 4. CDR1 is SQVTM and CDR2 is ANQGSEA in the germline V gene. The CDR3 extends over 13 amino acids. CDR3 sequence reads: CSVDRGTDNEQFF. The CDR3 DNA reads TGCAGCGTTGACAGGGGGACAGACAATGAGCAGTTCTTC.

The chain recombines TRBV5-1 with TRBJ2-7; a possible D gene is TRBD2 (6 bases). Germline V gene data show CDR1 as SGHRS and CDR2 as YFSETQ. CDR3 length equals 13 residues. Trimming removed 3 bases at V and 0 bases at J, with 7 bases between. The CDR3 sequence is CASSSEGSYEQYF. The CDR3 region has the DNA TGCGCCAGCAGCTCGGAGGGCTCCTACGAGCAGTACTTC.

The chain has TRBV10-1 and TRBJ2-3; TRBD2 matches at 8 bases. The V gene end was trimmed by 0 bases and the J gene end by 4 bases; junction bases not matched to a gene: 12. The CDR3 length is 18 residues. The germline V gene encodes CDR1 WNHNN and CDR2 SYGVQD (reference sequence). CDR3 residues: CASSESTFLAGGADTQYF. Here the CDR3 DNA reads TGCGCCAGCAGTGAGTCGACTTTCCTGGCGGGAGGAGCAGATACGCAGTATTTT.

The chain uses TRBV27 and TRBJ1-5; possible D gene TRBD1, 5 bases. Deletions cut 5 bases from V and 4 bases from J, with 15 bases between. Germline V gives CDR1 MNHEY, CDR2 SMNVEV (reference sequence). This CDR3 has 15 amino acids. The CDR3 protein is CASSPLQARNQPQHF. CDR3 DNA: TGTGCCAGCAGTCCGCTACAGGCCCGAAATCAGCCCCAGCATTTT.